The rows below give T cell receptor beta chains drawn from one sample of a study of CD8 T cells in Susac syndrome. Via MiXCR, TCRdb re-called the immunoSEQ multiplex PCR reads, giving one row per CDR3 protein. The data hold more than 200,000 distinct CDR3 sequences, with around 93% observed a single time. Input material: CD4+ T cells from PBMCs. The receptors come from a human donor with multiple sclerosis. CDR3s include the opening cysteine and the closing phenylalanine or tryptophan. The D gene is left open where the match is weak. Where a row states a size, it is once, few, many or the class of an expanded clone; other rows omit it.

CDR3 DNA,CDR3 protein,CDR3 length,clone size,D gene,J gene,V gene
TGTGCCAGCAGTGTACTAGCGGTCAACACCGGGGAGCTGTTTTTT,CASSVLAVNTGELFF,15,.,TRBD2,TRBJ2-2,TRBV2
TGCGCCAGCCGTACTGGGGACCTCCCGATCGGGGAGCTGTTTTTT,CASRTGDLPIGELFF,15,.,.,TRBJ2-2,TRBV4-1
TGTGCCTGGTCCCACGGGACAACTGGAAACACCATATATTTT,CAWSHGTTGNTIYF,14,.,.,TRBJ1-3,TRBV30
TGTGCCAGCTGCCGGTCGATTGCCTACAATGAGCAGTTCTTC,CASCRSIAYNEQFF,14,.,.,TRBJ2-1,TRBV27
TGTGCCAGCAGCTCGGGACTAGCGGGAATGGAGACCCAGTACTTC,CASSSGLAGMETQYF,15,.,TRBD2,TRBJ2-5,TRBV7-2
TGTGCCAGCAGTTACTCGATTGGCGGGGGGGATACCGGCACAGATGCGCAGTATTTT,CASSYSIGGGDTGTDAQYF,19,.,TRBD2,TRBJ2-3,TRBV6-5
TGTGCCATCAGTGAGTCAAACTCAGGGACCCAGTACTTC,CAISESNSGTQYF,13,.,.,TRBJ2-5,TRBV10-3
TGTGCCAGCAGCTTGGACAGGGGGCTGAGTGGCTACACCTTC,CASSLDRGLSGYTF,14,.,TRBD1,TRBJ1-2,TRBV7-2
TGTGCCAGCAGCCCCCGCGGCCTCCTAGCGAACACCGGGGAGCTGTTTTTT,CASSPRGLLANTGELFF,17,.,.,TRBJ2-2,TRBV9
TGTGCCAGCAGCCAGCCTCGGGCGGAGGCTTACGAGCAGTACTTC,CASSQPRAEAYEQYF,15,.,.,TRBJ2-7,TRBV21-1
TGCGCCAGCAGCCAAACCGGGACAGCCACCTACGAGCAGTACTTC,CASSQTGTATYEQYF,15,.,TRBD1,TRBJ2-7,TRBV5-1
TGCAGCGCCCGGACAGGGGGCGGCGGGGAGCTGTTTTTT,CSARTGGGGELFF,13,.,TRBD1,TRBJ2-2,TRBV29-1
TGTGCCAGCAGCCCGGGGGACAGGAGGGTCAATGAGCAGTTCTTC,CASSPGDRRVNEQFF,15,.,TRBD1,TRBJ2-1,TRBV7-8
TGTGCCAGCAGTCCCCGACAGATGAACACTGAAGCTTTCTTT,CASSPRQMNTEAFF,14,.,.,TRBJ1-1,TRBV6-5
TGTGCCGGATCCCGGGACTTAGGGGCAGATACGCAGTATTTT,CAGSRDLGADTQYF,14,.,.,TRBJ2-3,TRBV2
TGCGCCAGCAGCTTGGGCGTCAGGGGTGGCGCGAACACCGGGGAGCTGTTTTTT,CASSLGVRGGANTGELFF,18,once,.,TRBJ2-2,TRBV5-1
TGTGCCAGCAGCCAAGTCAAAGCGCGAGAGACCCAGTACTTC,CASSQVKARETQYF,14,.,.,TRBJ2-5,TRBV14
TGTGCTAGCAGCTCCCAGGCGGGGACCGGGGAGCTGTTTTTT,CASSSQAGTGELFF,14,.,.,TRBJ2-2,TRBV7-7
TGTGCCAGCACCGGACGGGGATCTTGGGGCAATCAGCCCCAGCATTTT,CASTGRGSWGNQPQHF,16,.,.,TRBJ1-5,TRBV6-1
TGTGCCAGCAGCCCCTCCGGGACCCAGCATTTT,CASSPSGTQHF,11,.,.,TRBJ1-5,TRBV6-6
TGTGCCAGCAGCCAAGATAGGGGACAGGGATACTATGGCTACACCTTC,CASSQDRGQGYYGYTF,16,.,TRBD1,TRBJ1-2,TRBV3-1
TGTGCCACCAGCCAACAGTCCACCGGGGAGCTGTTTTTT,CATSQQSTGELFF,13,.,.,TRBJ2-2,TRBV24-1
TGCGCCAGCAGCCAAGTATTCGCCGGGACCAGGGAGACCCAGTACTTC,CASSQVFAGTRETQYF,16,once,.,TRBJ2-5,TRBV4-1
TGCGCCAGCAGCCTAGGACTAGCGGGATCTGAGCAGTTCTTC,CASSLGLAGSEQFF,14,.,TRBD2,TRBJ2-1,TRBV5-1
TGTGCCTGGAGGGGACTAGCGAAGAACACCGGGGAGCTGTTTTTT,CAWRGLAKNTGELFF,15,.,TRBD2,TRBJ2-2,TRBV30
TGCAGCGTCATAGACACGGGGGGGAATGCGGACGTCCTGACTTTC,CSVIDTGGNADVLTF,15,.,TRBD2,TRBJ2-6,TRBV29-1
TGTGCCAGTAGTATTCGTCCCGGGACAGGGTCTCCATCACCCCTCCACTTT,CASSIRPGTGSPSPLHF,17,.,TRBD1,TRBJ1-6,TRBV19
TGTGCCAGTAGTGGGACAGGGAGATCCTACGAGCAGTACTTC,CASSGTGRSYEQYF,14,.,TRBD1,TRBJ2-7,TRBV19
TGTGCCAGTAGTAGGGACAGGGAAGAGACTGAAGCTTTCTTT,CASSRDREETEAFF,14,.,TRBD1,TRBJ1-1,TRBV19
TGTGCCAGTAGTATGGGAGGTCCCATGAACACTGAAGCTTTCTTT,CASSMGGPMNTEAFF,15,.,.,TRBJ1-1,TRBV19
TGCGCCAGCAGCCACCCGCCGGGGACTAGCGGGGGCCGGAACACCGGGGAGCTGTTTTTT,CASSHPPGTSGGRNTGELFF,20,.,TRBD2,TRBJ2-2,TRBV4-1
TGTGCCAGCAGCTTAGTAGCGGGAGGCGGGGAGCTGTTTTTT,CASSLVAGGGELFF,14,.,TRBD2,TRBJ2-2,TRBV7-2
TGTGCCAGCAGTTATTGTTCAGGGAGTGGTGTAACTGAAGCTTTCTTT,CASSYCSGSGVTEAFF,16,.,.,TRBJ1-1,TRBV6-9
TGTGCCAGCAGTCCGGTGGGGGTACCCTACAATGAGCAGTTCTTC,CASSPVGVPYNEQFF,15,.,.,TRBJ2-1,TRBV12-3/TRBV12-4
TGTGCCAGCAGCGTGGTAGAAGCCGCACCCCTCCACTTT,CASSVVEAAPLHF,13,.,.,TRBJ1-6,TRBV9
TGTGCCAGCAGCCCCAGCGGAGGTGGAATCGATGGCTACACCTTC,CASSPSGGGIDGYTF,15,.,.,TRBJ1-2,TRBV3-1
TGCAGCGTTGATATAGCTAACTATGGCTACACCTTC,CSVDIANYGYTF,12,.,.,TRBJ1-2,TRBV29-1
TGTGCCAGCTCGGCAGGGGTCACTGAAGCTTTCTTT,CASSAGVTEAFF,12,.,.,TRBJ1-1,TRBV18
TGCGCCAGCAGCCGAGGAGAGGACTACACCTTC,CASSRGEDYTF,11,.,.,TRBJ1-2,TRBV4-1
TGTGCCAGCAAAGACAGGGGGCGCGGGACTGAAGCTTTCTTT,CASKDRGRGTEAFF,14,.,TRBD1,TRBJ1-1,TRBV6-6
TGTGCCAGCAGTGACCGAATTACTAGCGGGGGGGGTAACACCGGGGAGCTGTTTTTT,CASSDRITSGGGNTGELFF,19,.,TRBD2,TRBJ2-2,TRBV6-4
TGTGCTAGCAGCCCAAGTGGGACTACCAACACCGGGGAGCTGTTTTTT,CASSPSGTTNTGELFF,16,few,TRBD2,TRBJ2-2,TRBV7-7
TGCAGTGCTAGCCGGCAGGACAGGGATGAAAAACTGTTTTTT,CSASRQDRDEKLFF,14,.,TRBD1,TRBJ1-4,TRBV20-1